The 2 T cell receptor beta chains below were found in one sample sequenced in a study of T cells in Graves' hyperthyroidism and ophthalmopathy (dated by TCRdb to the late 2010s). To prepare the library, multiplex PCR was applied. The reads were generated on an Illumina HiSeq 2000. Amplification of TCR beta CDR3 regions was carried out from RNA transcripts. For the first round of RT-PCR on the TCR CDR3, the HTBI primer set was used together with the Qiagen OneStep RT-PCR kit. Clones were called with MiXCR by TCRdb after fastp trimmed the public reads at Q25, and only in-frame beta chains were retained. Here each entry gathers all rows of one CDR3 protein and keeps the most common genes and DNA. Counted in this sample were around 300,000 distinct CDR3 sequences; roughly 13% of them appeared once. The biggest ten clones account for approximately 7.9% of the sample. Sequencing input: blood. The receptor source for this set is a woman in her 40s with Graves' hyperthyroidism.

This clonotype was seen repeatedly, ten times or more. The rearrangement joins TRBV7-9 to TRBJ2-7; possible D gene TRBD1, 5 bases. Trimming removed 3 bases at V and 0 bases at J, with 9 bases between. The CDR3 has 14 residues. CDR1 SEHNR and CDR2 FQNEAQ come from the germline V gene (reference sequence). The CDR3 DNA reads TGTGCCAGCAGCTTGGGCAGGGACTCCTACGAGCAGTACTTC. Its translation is CASSLGRDSYEQYF. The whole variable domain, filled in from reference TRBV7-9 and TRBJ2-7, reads DTGVSQNPRHKITKRGQNVTFRCDPISEHNRLYWYRQTLGQGPEFLTYFQNEAQLEKSRLLSDRFSAERPKGSFSTLEIQRTEQGDSAMYLCASSLGRDSYEQYFGPGTRLTVT.

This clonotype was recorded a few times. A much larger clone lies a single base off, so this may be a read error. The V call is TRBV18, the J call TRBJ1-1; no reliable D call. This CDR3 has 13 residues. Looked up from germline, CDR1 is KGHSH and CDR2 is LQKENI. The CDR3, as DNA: TGTGCCTGCTCGAACGACAAGAACACTGAAGCTTTCTTT. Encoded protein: CACSNDKNTEAFF.